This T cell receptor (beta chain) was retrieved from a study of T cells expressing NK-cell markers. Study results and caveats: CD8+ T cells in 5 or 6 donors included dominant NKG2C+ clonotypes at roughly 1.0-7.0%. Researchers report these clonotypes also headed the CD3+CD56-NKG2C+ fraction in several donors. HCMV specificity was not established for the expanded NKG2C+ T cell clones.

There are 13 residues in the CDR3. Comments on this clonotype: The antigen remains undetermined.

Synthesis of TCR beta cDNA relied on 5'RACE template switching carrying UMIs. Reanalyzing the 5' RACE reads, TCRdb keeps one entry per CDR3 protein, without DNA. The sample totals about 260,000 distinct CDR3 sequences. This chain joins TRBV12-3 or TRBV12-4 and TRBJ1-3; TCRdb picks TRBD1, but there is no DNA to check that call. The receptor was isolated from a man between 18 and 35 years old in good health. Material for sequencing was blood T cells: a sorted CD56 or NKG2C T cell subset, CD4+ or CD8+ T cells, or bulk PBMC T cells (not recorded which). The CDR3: CASRPPAGNTIYF.